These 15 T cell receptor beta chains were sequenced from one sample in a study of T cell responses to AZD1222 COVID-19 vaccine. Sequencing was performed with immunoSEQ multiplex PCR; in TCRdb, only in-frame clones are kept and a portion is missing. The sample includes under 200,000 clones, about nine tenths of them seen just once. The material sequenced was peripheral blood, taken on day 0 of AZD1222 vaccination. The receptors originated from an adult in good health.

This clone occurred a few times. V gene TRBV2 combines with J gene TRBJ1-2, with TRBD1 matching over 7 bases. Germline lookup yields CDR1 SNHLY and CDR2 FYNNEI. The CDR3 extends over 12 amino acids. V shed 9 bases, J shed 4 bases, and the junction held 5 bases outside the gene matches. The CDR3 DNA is TGTGCCAGGAAGGGACAGTCCTATGGCTACACCTTC. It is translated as CARKGQSYGYTF.

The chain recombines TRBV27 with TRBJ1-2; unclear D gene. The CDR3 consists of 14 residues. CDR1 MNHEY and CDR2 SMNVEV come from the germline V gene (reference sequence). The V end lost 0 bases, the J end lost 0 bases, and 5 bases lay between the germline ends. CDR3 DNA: TGTGCCAGCAGTTTATCCGGGCCTAACTATGGCTACACCTTC. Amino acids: CASSLSGPNYGYTF.

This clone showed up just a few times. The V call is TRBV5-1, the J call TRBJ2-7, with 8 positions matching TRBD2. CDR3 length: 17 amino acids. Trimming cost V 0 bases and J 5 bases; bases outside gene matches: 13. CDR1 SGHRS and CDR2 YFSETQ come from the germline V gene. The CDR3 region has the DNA TGCGCCAGCAGCTTGGAGGGGACTAGGGGTCCAATTCACGAGCAGTACTTC. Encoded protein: CASSLEGTRGPIHEQYF.

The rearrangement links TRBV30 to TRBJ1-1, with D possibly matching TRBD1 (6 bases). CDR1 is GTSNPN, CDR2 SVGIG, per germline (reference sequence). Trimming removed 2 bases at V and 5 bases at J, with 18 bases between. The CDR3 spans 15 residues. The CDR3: CAWSLVGTSGTEAFF. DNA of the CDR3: TGTGCCTGGAGTCTGGTAGGGACAAGCGGGACTGAAGCTTTCTTT.

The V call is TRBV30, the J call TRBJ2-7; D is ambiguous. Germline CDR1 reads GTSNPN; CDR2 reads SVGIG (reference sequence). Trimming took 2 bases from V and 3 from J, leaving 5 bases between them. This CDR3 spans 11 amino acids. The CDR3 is CAWSFSYEQYF. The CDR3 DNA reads TGTGCCTGGAGTTTCAGCTACGAGCAGTACTTC. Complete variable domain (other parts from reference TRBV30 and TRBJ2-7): SQTIHQWPATLVQPVGSPLSLECTVEGTSNPNLYWYRQAAGRGLQLLFYSVGIGQISSEVPQNLSASRPQDRQFILSSKKLLLSDSGFYLCAWSFSYEQYFGPGTRLTVT.

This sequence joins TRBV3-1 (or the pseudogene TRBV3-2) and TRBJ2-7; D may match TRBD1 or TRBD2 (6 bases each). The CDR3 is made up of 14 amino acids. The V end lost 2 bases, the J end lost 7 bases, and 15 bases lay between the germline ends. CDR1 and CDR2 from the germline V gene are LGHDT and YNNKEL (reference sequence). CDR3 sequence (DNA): TGTGCCAGCAGCCAAAGGGGGGAGAGGGGAGAGCAGTACTTC. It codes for CASSQRGERGEQYF.

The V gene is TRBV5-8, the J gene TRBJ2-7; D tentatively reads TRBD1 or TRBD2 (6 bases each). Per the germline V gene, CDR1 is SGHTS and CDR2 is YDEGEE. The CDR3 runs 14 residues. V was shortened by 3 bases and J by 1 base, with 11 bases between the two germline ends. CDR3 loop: CASSSGAWSYEQYF. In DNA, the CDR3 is TGTGCCAGCAGCTCGGGGGCCTGGTCCTACGAGCAGTACTTC.

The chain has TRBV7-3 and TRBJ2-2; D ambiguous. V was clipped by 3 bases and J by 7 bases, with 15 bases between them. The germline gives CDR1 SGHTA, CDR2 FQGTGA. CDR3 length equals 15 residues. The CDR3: CASSLGSSRHGELFF. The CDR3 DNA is TGTGCCAGCAGCTTGGGCTCCTCTAGACACGGGGAGCTGTTTTTT.

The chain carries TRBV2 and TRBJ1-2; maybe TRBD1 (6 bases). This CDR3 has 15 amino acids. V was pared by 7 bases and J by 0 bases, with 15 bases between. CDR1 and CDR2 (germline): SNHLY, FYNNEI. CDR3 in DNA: TGTGCCAGCAAGGCGGACAGTTATCCTAACTATGGCTACACCTTC. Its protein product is CASKADSYPNYGYTF.

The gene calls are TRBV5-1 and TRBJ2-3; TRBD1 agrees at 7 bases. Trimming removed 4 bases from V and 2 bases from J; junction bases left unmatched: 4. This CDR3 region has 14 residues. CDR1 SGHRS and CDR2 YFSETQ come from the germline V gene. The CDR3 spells CASSPGTVTDTQYF. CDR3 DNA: TGCGCCAGCAGCCCTGGGACAGTCACAGATACGCAGTATTTT.

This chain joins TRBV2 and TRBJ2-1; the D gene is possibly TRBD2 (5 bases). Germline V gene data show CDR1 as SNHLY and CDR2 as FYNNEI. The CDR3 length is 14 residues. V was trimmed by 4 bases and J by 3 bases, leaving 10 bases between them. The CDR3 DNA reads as TGTGCCAGCAGTGTGGAGCGGAACTACAATGAGCAGTTCTTC. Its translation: CASSVERNYNEQFF.

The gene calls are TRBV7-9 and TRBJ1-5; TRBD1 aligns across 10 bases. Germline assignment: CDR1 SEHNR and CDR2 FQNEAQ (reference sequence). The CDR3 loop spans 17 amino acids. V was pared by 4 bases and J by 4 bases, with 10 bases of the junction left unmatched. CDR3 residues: CASSYVTGTGDNQPQHF. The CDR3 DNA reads TGTGCCAGCAGCTACGTTACCGGGACAGGGGATAATCAGCCCCAGCATTTT. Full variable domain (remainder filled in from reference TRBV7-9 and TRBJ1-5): DTGVSQNPRHKITKRGQNVTFRCDPISEHNRLYWYRQTLGQGPEFLTYFQNEAQLEKSRLLSDRFSAERPKGSFSTLEIQRTEQGDSAMYLCASSYVTGTGDNQPQHFGDGTRLSIL.

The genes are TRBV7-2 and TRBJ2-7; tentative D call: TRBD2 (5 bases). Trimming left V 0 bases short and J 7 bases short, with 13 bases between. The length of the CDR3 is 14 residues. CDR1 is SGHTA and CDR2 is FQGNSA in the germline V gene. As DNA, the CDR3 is TGTGCCAGCAGCTTAGCGGGCGGGTGGAATGAGCAGTACTTC. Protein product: CASSLAGGWNEQYF.

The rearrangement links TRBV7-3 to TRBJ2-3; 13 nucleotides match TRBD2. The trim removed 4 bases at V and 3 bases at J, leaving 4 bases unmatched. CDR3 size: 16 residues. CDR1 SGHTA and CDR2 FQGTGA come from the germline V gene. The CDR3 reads CASSSTSGRGTDTQYF. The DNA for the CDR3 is TGTGCCAGCAGCTCCACTAGCGGGAGGGGTACAGATACGCAGTATTTT.

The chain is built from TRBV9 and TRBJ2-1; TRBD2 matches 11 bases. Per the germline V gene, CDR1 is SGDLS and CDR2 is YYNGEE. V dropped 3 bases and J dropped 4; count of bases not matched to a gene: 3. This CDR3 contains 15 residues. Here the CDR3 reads CASSAGLADYNEQFF. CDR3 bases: TGTGCCAGCAGCGCGGGACTAGCGGATTACAATGAGCAGTTCTTC.